The 17 T cell receptor beta chains below all came from one sample that was sequenced in a study of blood T cell repertoires in COVID-19. Data came from immunoSEQ multiplex PCR; TCRdb stores just in-frame clones and leaves some out. The table lists 100,000 or so clones, 91% of them singletons. Sequences were obtained from peripheral blood. These receptors were taken from a man in his sixties with acute or convalescent COVID-19.

The chain is built from TRBV21-1 and TRBJ1-2; the table assigns TRBD1, which was not confirmed against the DNA. TRBV21-1 is noted as a pseudogene. CDR3 size: 16 residues. The CDR3 nucleotides read TGTGCCAGCAGCAATGCCGGAGACAGGGGGTTACATGGCTACACCTTC. This translates into CASSNAGDRGLHGYTF.

Note on this clone: Other DNA sequences in this sample translate to the same CDR3. This chain connects TRBV5-1 to TRBJ1-1, with 7 bases aligning to TRBD1. The CDR3 is 14 residues long. Trimming cost V 4 bases and J 2 bases; bases outside gene matches: 5. CDR1 and CDR2 (germline): SGHRS, YFSETQ. This CDR3 is CASSTGTVNTEAFF. The CDR3 DNA reads as TGCGCCAGCAGCACCGGGACAGTTAACACTGAAGCTTTCTTT. The whole variable domain, filled in from reference TRBV5-1 and TRBJ1-1, reads KAGVTQTPRYLIKTRGQQVTLSCSPISGHRSVSWYQQTPGQGLQFLFEYFSETQRNKGNFPGRFSGRQFSNSRSEMNVSTLELGDSALYLCASSTGTVNTEAFFGQGTRLTVV.

This chain joins TRBV28 and TRBJ1-5, with a possible D match to TRBD1 (5 bases). V was clipped by 5 bases and J by 6 bases, with 17 bases between them. The CDR3 length is 15 residues. From germline, CDR1 is MDHEN and CDR2 SYDVKM. Here the CDR3 reads CASSLRGGGVQPQHF. CDR3 nucleotide sequence: TGTGCCAGCAGTCTCCGTGGAGGAGGGGTTCAGCCCCAGCATTTT.

This chain joins TRBV30 and TRBJ2-7, with a tentative D call TRBD2 (5 bases). The germline gives CDR1 GTSNPN, CDR2 SVGIG (reference sequence). The ends were cut back, 3 bases at V and 1 base at J, with 7 bases in the middle. The CDR3 has 12 residues. Here the CDR3 reads CAWRGGSYEQYF. The CDR3 DNA reads as TGTGCCTGGAGAGGAGGATCCTACGAGCAGTACTTC.

This clone occurred a few times. The chain links TRBV6-5 to TRBJ2-2; D is perhaps TRBD2 (6 bases). V gave up 8 bases and J gave up 7 bases, with 8 bases separating them. The CDR3 runs 11 residues. Germline assignment: CDR1 MNHEY and CDR2 SVGAGI. CDR3 nucleotide sequence: TGTGCCAGCGGGGGAGGCGGGGAGCTGTTTTTT. This sequence encodes CASGGGGELFF.

The J gene is TRBJ2-5, the V gene TRBV5-1; D might be TRBD2 (5 bases). Trimming stripped 1 base from V and 2 bases from J, with 12 bases between. The CDR3 covers 15 residues. Looked up from germline, CDR1 is SGHRS and CDR2 is YFSETQ. In DNA, the CDR3 is TGCGCCAGCAGCTTGTTAGAGGAGGTACAAGAGACCCAGTACTTC. Its protein product is CASSLLEEVQETQYF.

The gene calls are TRBV5-1 and TRBJ1-1; unclear D gene. CDR1 SGHRS and CDR2 YFSETQ come from the germline V gene. Trimming took off 4 bases at V and 3 bases at J, with 10 bases between the two ends. This CDR3 contains 13 residues. The CDR3 DNA reads as TGCGCCAGCAGCCCGAGTCCGGACACTGAAGCTTTCTTT. Its translation: CASSPSPDTEAFF.

The chain's CDR3 is CASSPLLQGVQYV. The DNA for the CDR3 is TGTGCCAGCAGTCCCCTTTTACAGGGGGTACAGTACGTC. The J gene is TRBJ2-7, the V gene TRBV2; 8 bases match TRBD1. The germline V gene encodes CDR1 SNHLY and CDR2 FYNNEI. The length of the CDR3 is 13 residues. V lost 5 bases, J lost 10 bases, and 10 bases stayed unmatched.

This rearrangement joins TRBV25-1 to TRBJ2-7; maybe TRBD2 (5 bases). Germline V gives CDR1 MGHDK, CDR2 SYGVNS. CDR3 size: 15 residues. The V gene lost 2 bases and the J gene lost 0 bases, with 11 bases spanning the gap. Here the CDR3 reads CASSEEGSLSYEQYF. In DNA form, the CDR3 reads TGTGCCAGCAGTGAAGAGGGTAGCCTCTCCTACGAGCAGTACTTC.

This clone was counted once. The chain joins TRBV29-1 to TRBJ2-7; no clear D. V lost 0 bases to trimming and J lost 2 bases, with 5 bases between them. Germline V gives CDR1 SQVTM, CDR2 ANQGSEA. There are 12 residues in the CDR3. The CDR3 nucleotides are TGCAGCGTTGAAGAGGCTCCCTACGAGCAGTACTTC. As protein: CSVEEAPYEQYF.

The chain has TRBV19 and TRBJ1-1; 9 nucleotides line up with TRBD1. V dropped 4 bases and J dropped 4; count of bases not matched to a gene: 7. Germline CDR1 and CDR2: LNHDA and SQIVND (reference sequence). CDR3 length equals 15 residues. CDR3: CASSRTGEWSTEAFF. CDR3 coding DNA: TGTGCCAGTAGTAGGACAGGGGAATGGAGCACTGAAGCTTTCTTT.

The chain combines TRBV30 with TRBJ2-5; TRBD2 might be the D (6 bases). CDR1 and CDR2 from the germline V gene are GTSNPN and SVGIG (reference sequence). Trimming removed 2 bases from V and 5 bases from J, with 12 bases in between. The CDR3 is 13 residues long. The CDR3 is CAWSWGERETQYF. The CDR3 DNA sequence: TGTGCCTGGAGTTGGGGGGAGAGGGAGACCCAGTACTTC.

With regard to this clone: The sample holds other DNA sequences that translate to the same CDR3. Written as DNA, the CDR3 is TGCGCCAGCAGCTCTACAGGAGACTATGGCTACACCTTC. This codes for CASSSTGDYGYTF. V gene TRBV5-1 combines with J gene TRBJ1-2; maybe TRBD1 (5 bases). Between the trimmed V and J ends, which lost 3 bases and 3 bases, there was a span of 9 bases. Germline CDR1 is SGHRS and CDR2 is YFSETQ. The CDR3 covers 13 residues. Using reference TRBV5-1 and TRBJ1-2 for the parts outside the CDR3, the full variable domain is KAGVTQTPRYLIKTRGQQVTLSCSPISGHRSVSWYQQTPGQGLQFLFEYFSETQRNKGNFPGRFSGRQFSNSRSEMNVSTLELGDSALYLCASSSTGDYGYTFGSGTRLTVV.

This chain uses TRBV4-1 with TRBJ1-2, with 7 positions matching TRBD1. This CDR3 spans 16 amino acids. Per the germline V gene, CDR1 is MGHRA and CDR2 is YSYEKL. Unmatched junction bases numbered 7, after V lost 0 bases and J lost 3 bases. The DNA for the CDR3 is TGCGCCAGCAGCCAAGAGGTGAAGGGGGCACACTATGGCTACACCTTC. Amino acids: CASSQEVKGAHYGYTF.

J is TRBJ2-1 and V is TRBV10-1; the match to TRBD1 covers 8 bases. CDR3 length equals 12 residues. J lost 10 bases, V lost 6 bases, and 5 bases had no gene match. Germline V gives CDR1 WNHNN, CDR2 SYGVQD (reference sequence). CDR3 DNA: TGCGCCAGCAGCAGGACAGGGAGCGAGCAGTTCTTC. As protein: CASSRTGSEQFF.

In this sample, this clone turned up a few times. V usage is TRBV5-5 and J usage is TRBJ2-1; TRBD2 matches 10 bases. With V trimmed by 0 bases and J by 9 bases, 9 bases remained unmatched. The germline V gene encodes CDR1 SGHKS and CDR2 YYEKEE (reference sequence). This CDR3 contains 16 residues. CDR3 region: CASSLALGTSVAEQFF. The DNA for the CDR3 is TGTGCCAGCAGCTTGGCCTTGGGGACTAGCGTGGCTGAGCAGTTCTTC.

V and J are TRBV10-3 and TRBJ2-3, with a tentative D call TRBD1 (5 bases). In germline, CDR1 is ENHRY, CDR2 SYGVKD. CDR3 size: 17 residues. Between the trimmed V and J ends, which lost 3 bases and 0 bases, there was a span of 16 bases. The CDR3 nucleotides are TGTGCCATCAGTGAATACCTCCAGGGCAGGAGCACAGATACGCAGTATTTT. Protein: CAISEYLQGRSTDTQYF.